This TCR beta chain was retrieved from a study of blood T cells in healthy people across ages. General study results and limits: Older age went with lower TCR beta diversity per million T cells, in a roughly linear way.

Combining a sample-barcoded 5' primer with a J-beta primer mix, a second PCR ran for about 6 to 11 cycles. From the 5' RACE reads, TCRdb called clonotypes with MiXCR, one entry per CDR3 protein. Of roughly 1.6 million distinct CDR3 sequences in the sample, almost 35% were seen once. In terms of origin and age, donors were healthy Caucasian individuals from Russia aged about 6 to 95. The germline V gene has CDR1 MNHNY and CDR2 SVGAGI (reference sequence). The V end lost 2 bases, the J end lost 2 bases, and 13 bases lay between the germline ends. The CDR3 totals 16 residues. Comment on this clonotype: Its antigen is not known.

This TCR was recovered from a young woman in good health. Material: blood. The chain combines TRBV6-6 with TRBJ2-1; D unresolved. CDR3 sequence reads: CASSYSYTPPYNEQFF. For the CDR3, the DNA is TGTGCCAGCAGTTACAGCTACACACCTCCCTACAATGAGCAGTTCTTC.